Listed below are T cell receptor beta chains from one sample, sequenced in a study of shared clonotypes between healthy human individuals. Sequencing used immunoSEQ multiplex PCR; TCRdb keeps in-frame clones, though not all of them. The data contain 2,500,000 or so clones, 90% to 95% of them singletons. Sequenced sample: naive CD4+ T cells sorted from blood. These TCRs come from a man between 18 and 35 years old in good health. The CDR3 runs from the conserved cysteine through the conserved F or W. The order of the fields is clone size, V gene, J gene, CDR3 protein. Where a row states a size, it is once, few, many or the class of an expanded clone; other rows omit it.

.	TRBV7-3	TRBJ2-3	CASSSRTSGGTDTQYF
.	TRBV11-2	TRBJ2-7	CASSLEGHAGYEQYF
.	TRBV2	TRBJ2-3	CARGTGSTDTQYF
.	TRBV6-5	TRBJ1-5	CASSYGQHSNQPQHF
.	TRBV10-3	TRBJ2-5	CAISEAGGETQYF
.	TRBV11-2	TRBJ2-3	CASSNSGTDTQYF
.	TRBV5-4	TRBJ2-7	CASSSPGLAASEQYF
.	TRBV10-3	TRBJ2-7	CAIRRTSGSYEQYF
.	TRBV2	TRBJ1-4	CASRDGVVEKLFF
.	TRBV7-3	TRBJ2-3	CASSVRGGDTQYF
.	TRBV5-1	TRBJ1-5	CASRPGQGNQPQHF
.	TRBV6-6	TRBJ2-2	CASIFDQGLRPGELFF
.	TRBV10-3	TRBJ2-1	CAIRTSGGAYNEQFF
few	TRBV18	TRBJ2-1	CASSPGSGIYYNEQFF
.	TRBV2	TRBJ2-4	CASTGLAKNIQYF
.	TRBV18	TRBJ1-4	CASSQGLNEKLFF
.	TRBV19	TRBJ2-3	CASSPASAGPQYF
.	TRBV6-4	TRBJ1-4	CASTPQGSNEKLFF
.	TRBV7-2	TRBJ2-2	CALTGLFPGELFF
.	TRBV18	TRBJ1-3	CASSPAPGPRNTIYF
once	TRBV6-5	TRBJ2-7	CASSSGPSYEQYF
.	TRBV18	TRBJ1-3	CASSPSGQSSGNTIYF
.	TRBV19	TRBJ1-6	CASSAEGAWNSPLHF